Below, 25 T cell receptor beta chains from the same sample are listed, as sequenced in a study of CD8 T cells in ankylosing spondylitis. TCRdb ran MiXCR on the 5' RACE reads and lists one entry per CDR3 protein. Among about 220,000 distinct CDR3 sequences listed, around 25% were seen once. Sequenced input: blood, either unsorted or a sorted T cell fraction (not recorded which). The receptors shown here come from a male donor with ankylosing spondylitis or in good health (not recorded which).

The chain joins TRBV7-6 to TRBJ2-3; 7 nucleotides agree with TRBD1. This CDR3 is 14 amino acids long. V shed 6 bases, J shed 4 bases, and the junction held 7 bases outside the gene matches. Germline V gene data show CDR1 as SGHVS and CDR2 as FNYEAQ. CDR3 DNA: TGTGCCAGCAGTCTGGACAGGACCCCAGATACGCAGTATTTT. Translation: CASSLDRTPDTQYF.

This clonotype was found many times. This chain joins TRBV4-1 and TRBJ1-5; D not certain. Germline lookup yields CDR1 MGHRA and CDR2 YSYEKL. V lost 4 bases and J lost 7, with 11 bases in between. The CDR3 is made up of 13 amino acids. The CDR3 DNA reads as TGCGCCAGCAGCCCCTTCGTCGGGCAGCCCCAGCATTTT. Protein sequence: CASSPFVGQPQHF.

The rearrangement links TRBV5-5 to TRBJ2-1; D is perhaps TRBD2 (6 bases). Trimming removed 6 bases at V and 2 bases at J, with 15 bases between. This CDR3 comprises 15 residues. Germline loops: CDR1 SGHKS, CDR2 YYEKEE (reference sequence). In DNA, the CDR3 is TGTGCCAGCAACTTCAAGGGGAGGACCTACAATGAGCAGTTCTTC. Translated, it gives CASNFKGRTYNEQFF.

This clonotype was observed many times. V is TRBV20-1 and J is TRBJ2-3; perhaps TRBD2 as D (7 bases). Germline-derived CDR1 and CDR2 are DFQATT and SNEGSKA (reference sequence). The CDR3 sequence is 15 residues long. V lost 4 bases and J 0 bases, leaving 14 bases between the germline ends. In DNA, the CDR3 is TGCAGTGCTATGCGGGGGCAGCTTAGCACAGATACGCAGTATTTT. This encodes CSAMRGQLSTDTQYF.

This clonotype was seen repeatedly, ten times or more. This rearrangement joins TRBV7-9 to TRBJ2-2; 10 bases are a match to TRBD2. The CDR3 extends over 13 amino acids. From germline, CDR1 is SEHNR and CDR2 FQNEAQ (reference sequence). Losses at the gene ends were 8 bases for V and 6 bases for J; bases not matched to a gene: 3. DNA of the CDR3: TGTGCCAGCCCAGCGGGAGGGGCCGGGGAGCTGTTTTTT. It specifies CASPAGGAGELFF.

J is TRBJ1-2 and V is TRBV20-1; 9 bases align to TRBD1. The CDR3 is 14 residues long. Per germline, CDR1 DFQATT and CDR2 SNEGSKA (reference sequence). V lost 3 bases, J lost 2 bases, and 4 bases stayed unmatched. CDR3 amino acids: CSASNRGPNYGYTF. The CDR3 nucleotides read TGCAGTGCTAGCAACAGGGGGCCGAACTATGGCTACACCTTC.

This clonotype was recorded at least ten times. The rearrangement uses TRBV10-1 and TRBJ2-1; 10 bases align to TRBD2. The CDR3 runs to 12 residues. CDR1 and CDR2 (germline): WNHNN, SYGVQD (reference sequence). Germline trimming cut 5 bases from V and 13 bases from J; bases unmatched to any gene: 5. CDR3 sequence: CASSPSSGSQFF. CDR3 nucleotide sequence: TGCGCCAGCAGTCCTTCTAGCGGGAGTCAGTTCTTC.

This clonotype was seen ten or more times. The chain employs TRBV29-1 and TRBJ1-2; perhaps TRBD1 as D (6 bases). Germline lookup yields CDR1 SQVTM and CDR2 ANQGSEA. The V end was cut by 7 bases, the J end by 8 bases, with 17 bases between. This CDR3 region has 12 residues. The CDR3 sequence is CSGQERGLGYTF. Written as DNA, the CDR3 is TGCAGCGGACAGGAACGGGGGCTCGGCTACACCTTC.

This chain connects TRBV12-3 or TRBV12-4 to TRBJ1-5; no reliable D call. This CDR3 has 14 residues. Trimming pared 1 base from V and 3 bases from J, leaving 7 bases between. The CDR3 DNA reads TGTGCCAGCAGTTTAGGTGGCTACAATCAGCCCCAGCATTTT. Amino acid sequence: CASSLGGYNQPQHF.

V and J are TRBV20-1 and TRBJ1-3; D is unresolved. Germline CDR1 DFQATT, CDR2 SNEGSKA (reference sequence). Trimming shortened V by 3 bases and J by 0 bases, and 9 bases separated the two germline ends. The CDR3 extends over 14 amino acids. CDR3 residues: CSASVASSGNTIYF. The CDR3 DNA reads TGCAGTGCTAGCGTAGCGAGCTCTGGAAACACCATATATTTT.

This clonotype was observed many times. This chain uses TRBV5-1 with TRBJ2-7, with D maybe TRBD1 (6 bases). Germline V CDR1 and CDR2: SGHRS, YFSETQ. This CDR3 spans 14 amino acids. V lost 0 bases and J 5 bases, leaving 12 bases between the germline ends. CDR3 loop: CASSLDQGSHEQYF. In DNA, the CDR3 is TGCGCCAGCAGCTTGGACCAGGGGTCCCACGAGCAGTACTTC.

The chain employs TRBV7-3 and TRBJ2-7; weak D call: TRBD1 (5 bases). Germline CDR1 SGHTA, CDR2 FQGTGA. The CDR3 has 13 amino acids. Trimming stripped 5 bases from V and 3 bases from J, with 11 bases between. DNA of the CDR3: TGTGCCAGCAGCCCAGGGTGGTACTACGAGCAGTACTTC. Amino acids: CASSPGWYYEQYF. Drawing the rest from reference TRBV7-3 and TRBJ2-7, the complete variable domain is GAGVSQTPSNKVTEKGKYVELRCDPISGHTALYWYRQSLGQGPEFLIYFQGTGAADDSGLPNDRFFAVRPEGSVSTLKIQRTERGDSAVYLCASSPGWYYEQYFGPGTRLTVT.

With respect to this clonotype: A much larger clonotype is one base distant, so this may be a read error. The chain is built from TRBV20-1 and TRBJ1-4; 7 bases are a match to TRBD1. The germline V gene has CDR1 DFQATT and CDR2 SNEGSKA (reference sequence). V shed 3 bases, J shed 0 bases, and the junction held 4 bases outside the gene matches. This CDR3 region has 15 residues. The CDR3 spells CSASRQGATNEKLFF. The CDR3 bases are TGCAGTGCTAGTCGACAGGGTGCAACTAATGAAAAACTGTTTTTT.

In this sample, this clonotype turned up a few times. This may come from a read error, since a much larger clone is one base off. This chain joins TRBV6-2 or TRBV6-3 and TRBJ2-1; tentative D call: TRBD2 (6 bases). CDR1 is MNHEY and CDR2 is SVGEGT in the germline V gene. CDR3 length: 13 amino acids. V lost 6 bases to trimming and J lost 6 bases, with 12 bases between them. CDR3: CASSGGESNEQFF. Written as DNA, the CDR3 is TGTGCCAGCAGCGGGGGTGAGAGCAATGAGCAGTTCTTC.

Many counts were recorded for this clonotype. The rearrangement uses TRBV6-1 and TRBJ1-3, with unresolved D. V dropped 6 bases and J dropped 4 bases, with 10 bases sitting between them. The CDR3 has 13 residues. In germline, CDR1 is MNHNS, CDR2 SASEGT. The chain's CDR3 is CASRTPGGNTIYF. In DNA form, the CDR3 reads TGTGCCAGCAGGACGCCCGGGGGAAACACCATATATTTT.

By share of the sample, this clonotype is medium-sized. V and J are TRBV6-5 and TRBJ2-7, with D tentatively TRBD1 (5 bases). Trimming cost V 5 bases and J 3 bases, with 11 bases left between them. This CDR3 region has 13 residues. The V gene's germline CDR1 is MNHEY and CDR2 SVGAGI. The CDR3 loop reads CASSRRQIYEQYF. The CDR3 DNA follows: TGTGCCAGCAGTCGCAGACAGATCTACGAGCAGTACTTC.

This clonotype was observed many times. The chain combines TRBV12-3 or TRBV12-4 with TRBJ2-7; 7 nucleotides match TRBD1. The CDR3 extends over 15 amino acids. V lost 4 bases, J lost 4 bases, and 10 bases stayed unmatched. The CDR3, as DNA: TGTGCCAGCAGTTGGGGACAGCCGACTTTGTACGAGCAGTACTTC. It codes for CASSWGQPTLYEQYF.

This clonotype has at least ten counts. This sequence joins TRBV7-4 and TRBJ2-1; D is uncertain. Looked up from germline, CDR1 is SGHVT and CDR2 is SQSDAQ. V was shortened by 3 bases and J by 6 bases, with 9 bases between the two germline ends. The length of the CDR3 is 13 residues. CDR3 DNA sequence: TGTGCCAGCAGCTTCTGTGTAACCAATGAGCAGTTCTTC. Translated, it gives CASSFCVTNEQFF.

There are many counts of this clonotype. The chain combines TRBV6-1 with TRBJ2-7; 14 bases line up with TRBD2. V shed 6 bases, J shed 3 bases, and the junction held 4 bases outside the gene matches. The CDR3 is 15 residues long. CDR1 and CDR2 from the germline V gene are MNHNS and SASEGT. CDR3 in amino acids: CASSPGTSGSYEQYF. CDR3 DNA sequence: TGTGCCAGCAGCCCCGGGACTAGCGGGAGCTACGAGCAGTACTTC.

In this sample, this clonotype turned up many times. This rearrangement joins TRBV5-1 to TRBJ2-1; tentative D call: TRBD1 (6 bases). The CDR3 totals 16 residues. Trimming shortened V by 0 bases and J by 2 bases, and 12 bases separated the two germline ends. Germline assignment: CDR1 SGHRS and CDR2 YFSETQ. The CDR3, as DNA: TGCGCCAGCAGCTTGGTACAGGGAAGAGCCTACAATGAGCAGTTCTTC. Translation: CASSLVQGRAYNEQFF.

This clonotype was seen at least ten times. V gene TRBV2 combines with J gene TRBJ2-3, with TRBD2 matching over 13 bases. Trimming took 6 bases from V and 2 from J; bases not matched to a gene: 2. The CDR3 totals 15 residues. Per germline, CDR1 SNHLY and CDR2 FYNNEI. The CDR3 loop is CASRGLAGTTDTQYF. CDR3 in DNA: TGTGCCAGCAGGGGACTAGCGGGAACCACAGATACGCAGTATTTT.

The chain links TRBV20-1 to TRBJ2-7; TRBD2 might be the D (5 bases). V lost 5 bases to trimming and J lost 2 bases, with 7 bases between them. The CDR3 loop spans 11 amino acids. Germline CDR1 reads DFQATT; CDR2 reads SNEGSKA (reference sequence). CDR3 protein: CSAPGTYEQYF. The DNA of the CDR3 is TGCAGTGCTCCCGGGACCTACGAGCAGTACTTC.

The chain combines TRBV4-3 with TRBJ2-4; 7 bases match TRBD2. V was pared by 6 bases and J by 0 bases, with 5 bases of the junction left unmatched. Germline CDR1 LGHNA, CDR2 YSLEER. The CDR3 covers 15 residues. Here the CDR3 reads CASRTSVLAKNIQYF. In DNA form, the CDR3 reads TGCGCCAGCAGAACTAGCGTTCTAGCCAAAAACATTCAGTACTTC.

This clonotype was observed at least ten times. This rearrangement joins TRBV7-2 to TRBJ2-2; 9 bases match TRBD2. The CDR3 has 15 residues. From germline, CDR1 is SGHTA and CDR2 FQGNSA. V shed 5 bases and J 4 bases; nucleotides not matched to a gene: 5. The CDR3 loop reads CASSGYSGSTGELFF. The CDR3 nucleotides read TGTGCCAGCAGCGGATATAGCGGGAGCACCGGGGAGCTGTTTTTT.

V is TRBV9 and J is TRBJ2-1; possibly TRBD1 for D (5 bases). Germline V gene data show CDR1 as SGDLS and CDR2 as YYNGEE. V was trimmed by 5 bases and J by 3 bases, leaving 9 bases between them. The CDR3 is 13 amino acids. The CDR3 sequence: CASSYRGYNEQFF. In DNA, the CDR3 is TGTGCCAGCAGTTATAGGGGCTACAATGAGCAGTTCTTC.